A selection of T cell receptor beta chains follows, all from one sample in a study of brain T cells in children with intractable seizures. The data were produced by immunoSEQ multiplex PCR, yet TCRdb's version contains in-frame clones alone and is incomplete. The profile shows 340,000 or so clones, 85% to 95% of them singletons. The sequencing used peripheral blood, collected roughly 5 months after surgery. The source of these receptors is a boy under three years old with tuberous sclerosis and intractable seizures. Each CDR3 is given with its conserved first and last residue. Fields, in order: J gene, V gene, D gene, CDR3 length, clone size, CDR3 protein, CDR3 DNA. A D gene is named only where the DNA matches it firmly. Clone size is shown for a subset of rows, as once, few, many or a class of expanded clone.

>TRBJ1-6|TRBV4-1|TRBD1|15|.
CASSQEGTGLSPLHF
TGCGCCAGCAGCCAAGAAGGGACAGGGCTTTCACCCCTCCACTTT
>TRBJ2-1|TRBV5-4|.|12|.
CASSLEDNEQFF
TGTGCCAGCAGCTTGGAAGACAATGAGCAGTTCTTC
>TRBJ2-7|TRBV14|.|15|.
CASSSGTGRNYEQYF
TGTGCCAGCAGCTCCGGCACAGGGAGAAACTACGAGCAGTACTTC
>TRBJ2-3|TRBV5-6|.|15|.
CASSLGGGVQDTQYF
TGTGCCAGCAGCTTGGGCGGGGGCGTCCAAGATACGCAGTATTTT
>TRBJ2-1|TRBV3-1/TRBV3-2|TRBD2|17|.
CASSRLPGLARDGEQFF
TGTGCCAGCAGCCGACTGCCCGGACTAGCTCGGGATGGTGAGCAGTTCTTC
>TRBJ2-1|TRBV24-1|.|14|.
CATSARDTYNEQFF
TGTGCCACCAGTGCTCGCGACACATACAATGAGCAGTTCTTC
>TRBJ1-1|TRBV5-6|.|14|.
CASSPAWGNTEAFF
TGTGCCAGCAGCCCCGCGTGGGGGAACACTGAAGCTTTCTTT
>TRBJ1-1|TRBV27|.|13|.
CASSLVLNTEAFF
TGTGCCAGCAGTTTAGTCTTGAACACTGAAGCTTTCTTT
>TRBJ2-5|TRBV11-3|TRBD1|14|.
CASSDRTGIETQYF
TGTGCCAGCAGCGATCGGACAGGGATAGAGACCCAGTACTTC
>TRBJ1-4|TRBV9|.|14|.
CASSVWGSGEKLFF
TGTGCCAGCAGCGTCTGGGGATCTGGTGAAAAACTGTTTTTT
>TRBJ1-3|TRBV28|.|12|.
CASSGSGNTIYF
TGTGCCAGCAGTGGCTCTGGAAACACCATATATTTT
>TRBJ2-5|TRBV3-1/TRBV3-2|TRBD2|13|once
CASRPSGRETQYF
TGTGCCAGCAGACCTTCCGGGAGGGAGACCCAGTACTTC
>TRBJ2-3|TRBV19|.|14|.
CASSIASATDTQYF
TGTGCCAGTAGTATTGCCTCAGCCACAGATACGCAGTATTTT
>TRBJ1-2|TRBV6-5|.|13|.
CASIPGELYGYTF
TGTGCCAGCATCCCCGGGGAGCTTTATGGCTACACCTTC
>TRBJ1-2|TRBV24-1|.|12|once
CATSDIGDGYTF
TGTGCCACCAGTGATATCGGGGACGGCTACACCTTC
>TRBJ1-1|TRBV18|.|12|.
CASSFMNTEAFF
TGTGCCAGCTCGTTTATGAACACTGAAGCTTTCTTT
>TRBJ2-3|TRBV3-1/TRBV3-2|TRBD2|17|.
CASSQDGGGGNTDTQYF
TGTGCCAGCAGCCAAGATGGGGGCGGGGGGAACACAGATACGCAGTATTTT
>TRBJ2-2|TRBV15|.|14|.
CATSREMNTGELFF
TGTGCCACCAGCAGAGAGATGAACACCGGGGAGCTGTTTTTT
>TRBJ2-1|TRBV18|TRBD2|16|.
CASSPPPGLAGNEQFF
TGTGCCAGCTCACCACCTCCGGGACTAGCGGGGAATGAGCAGTTCTTC
>TRBJ1-2|TRBV11-2|.|12|.
CASSLVGRGYTF
TGTGCCAGCAGCTTAGTAGGAAGGGGCTACACCTTC
>TRBJ2-7|TRBV2|.|13|.
CASRYSVSHEQYF
TGTGCCAGCAGGTATAGCGTTTCCCACGAGCAGTACTTC
>TRBJ1-1|TRBV16|TRBD1|16|.
CASSLLRDRMNTEAFF
TGTGCCAGCAGCCTCCTCCGGGACAGGATGAACACTGAAGCTTTCTTT
>TRBJ2-1|TRBV6-5|TRBD1|13|.
CASSTTGGNEQFF
TGTGCCAGCAGTACTACAGGGGGCAATGAGCAGTTCTTC
>TRBJ2-3|TRBV24-1|TRBD2|15|.
CATGGTSGRADTQYF
TGTGCCACCGGAGGGACTAGCGGGAGGGCAGATACGCAGTATTTT
>TRBJ1-1|TRBV30|.|13|.
CAWSVGSGAEAFF
TGTGCCTGGAGTGTAGGATCCGGGGCTGAAGCTTTCTTT
>TRBJ1-1|TRBV12-3/TRBV12-4|.|13|.
CASSLAPGTEAFF
TGTGCCAGCAGTTTGGCCCCAGGCACTGAAGCTTTCTTT
>TRBJ2-1|TRBV7-9|.|14|.
CASSLAGGNNEQFF
TGTGCCAGCAGCTTAGCAGGGGGAAACAATGAGCAGTTCTTC
>TRBJ1-2|TRBV19|.|13|.
CASSIGREVVYTF
TGTGCCAGTAGTATCGGCAGGGAGGTAGTTTACACCTTC